This T cell receptor beta chain was sequenced in a study of cytomegalovirus exposure and HLA in healthy donors. 60 Vbeta and 13 Jbeta primers were used in PCR. The table came from immunoSEQ multiplex PCR; TCRdb's copy has only in-frame clones and leaves some out. Its table lists 150,000 to 200,000 clones. Study-level findings and limits: Cytomegalovirus association was assigned to approximately 160 TCR beta chains.

J lost 4 bases, V lost 4 bases, and 2 bases had no gene match. Germline V gene sequence: CDR1 LNHDA, CDR2 SQIVND (reference sequence). The CDR3 spans 14 residues. Comment on this clone: Its matching antigen is unknown.

What was sequenced was PBMCs. This receptor was identified in a woman younger than 35 in good health and CMV-seropositive. V usage is TRBV19 and J usage is TRBJ2-1; 9 bases map to TRBD1. CDR3 DNA: TGTGCCAGTAGTACGACAGGGGGTTACAATGAGCAGTTCTTC. Encoded protein: CASSTTGGYNEQFF. The full variable domain, its missing parts supplied by reference TRBV19 and TRBJ2-1, is DGGITQSPKYLFRKEGQNVTLSCEQNLNHDAMYWYRQDPGQGLRLIYYSQIVNDFQKGDIAEGYSVSREKKESFPLTVTSAQKNPTAFYLCASSTTGGYNEQFFGPGTRLTVL.